This T cell receptor beta chain was recovered during a study of blood T cells in healthy people across ages. For the second PCR, which ran for about 6 to 11 cycles, a sample-barcoded 5' primer and a J-beta primer mix were used. Template switching added a 12-random-nucleotide identifier to every cDNA molecule. TCRdb ran MiXCR on the 5' RACE reads and lists one entry per CDR3 protein. Of 700,000 or so distinct CDR3 sequences listed, approximately 40% are singletons. This clonotype has only a few counts. Its antigen is undetermined. Overall study results and limits: Both higher diversity and more naive CD4+ cells marked long-lived donors when set against aged donors.

The germline V gene has CDR1 SGHTA and CDR2 FQGNSA. V was pared by 7 bases and J by 0 bases, with 10 bases between. This CDR3 comprises 13 residues. Sample: blood. This receptor was obtained from an elderly man in good health. The chain employs TRBV7-2 and TRBJ2-7; tentatively, D is TRBD1 (6 bases). This chain's CDR3 is CASNRDTSYEQYF. In nucleotides, the CDR3 is TGTGCCAGCAACCGGGACACCTCCTACGAGCAGTACTTC.